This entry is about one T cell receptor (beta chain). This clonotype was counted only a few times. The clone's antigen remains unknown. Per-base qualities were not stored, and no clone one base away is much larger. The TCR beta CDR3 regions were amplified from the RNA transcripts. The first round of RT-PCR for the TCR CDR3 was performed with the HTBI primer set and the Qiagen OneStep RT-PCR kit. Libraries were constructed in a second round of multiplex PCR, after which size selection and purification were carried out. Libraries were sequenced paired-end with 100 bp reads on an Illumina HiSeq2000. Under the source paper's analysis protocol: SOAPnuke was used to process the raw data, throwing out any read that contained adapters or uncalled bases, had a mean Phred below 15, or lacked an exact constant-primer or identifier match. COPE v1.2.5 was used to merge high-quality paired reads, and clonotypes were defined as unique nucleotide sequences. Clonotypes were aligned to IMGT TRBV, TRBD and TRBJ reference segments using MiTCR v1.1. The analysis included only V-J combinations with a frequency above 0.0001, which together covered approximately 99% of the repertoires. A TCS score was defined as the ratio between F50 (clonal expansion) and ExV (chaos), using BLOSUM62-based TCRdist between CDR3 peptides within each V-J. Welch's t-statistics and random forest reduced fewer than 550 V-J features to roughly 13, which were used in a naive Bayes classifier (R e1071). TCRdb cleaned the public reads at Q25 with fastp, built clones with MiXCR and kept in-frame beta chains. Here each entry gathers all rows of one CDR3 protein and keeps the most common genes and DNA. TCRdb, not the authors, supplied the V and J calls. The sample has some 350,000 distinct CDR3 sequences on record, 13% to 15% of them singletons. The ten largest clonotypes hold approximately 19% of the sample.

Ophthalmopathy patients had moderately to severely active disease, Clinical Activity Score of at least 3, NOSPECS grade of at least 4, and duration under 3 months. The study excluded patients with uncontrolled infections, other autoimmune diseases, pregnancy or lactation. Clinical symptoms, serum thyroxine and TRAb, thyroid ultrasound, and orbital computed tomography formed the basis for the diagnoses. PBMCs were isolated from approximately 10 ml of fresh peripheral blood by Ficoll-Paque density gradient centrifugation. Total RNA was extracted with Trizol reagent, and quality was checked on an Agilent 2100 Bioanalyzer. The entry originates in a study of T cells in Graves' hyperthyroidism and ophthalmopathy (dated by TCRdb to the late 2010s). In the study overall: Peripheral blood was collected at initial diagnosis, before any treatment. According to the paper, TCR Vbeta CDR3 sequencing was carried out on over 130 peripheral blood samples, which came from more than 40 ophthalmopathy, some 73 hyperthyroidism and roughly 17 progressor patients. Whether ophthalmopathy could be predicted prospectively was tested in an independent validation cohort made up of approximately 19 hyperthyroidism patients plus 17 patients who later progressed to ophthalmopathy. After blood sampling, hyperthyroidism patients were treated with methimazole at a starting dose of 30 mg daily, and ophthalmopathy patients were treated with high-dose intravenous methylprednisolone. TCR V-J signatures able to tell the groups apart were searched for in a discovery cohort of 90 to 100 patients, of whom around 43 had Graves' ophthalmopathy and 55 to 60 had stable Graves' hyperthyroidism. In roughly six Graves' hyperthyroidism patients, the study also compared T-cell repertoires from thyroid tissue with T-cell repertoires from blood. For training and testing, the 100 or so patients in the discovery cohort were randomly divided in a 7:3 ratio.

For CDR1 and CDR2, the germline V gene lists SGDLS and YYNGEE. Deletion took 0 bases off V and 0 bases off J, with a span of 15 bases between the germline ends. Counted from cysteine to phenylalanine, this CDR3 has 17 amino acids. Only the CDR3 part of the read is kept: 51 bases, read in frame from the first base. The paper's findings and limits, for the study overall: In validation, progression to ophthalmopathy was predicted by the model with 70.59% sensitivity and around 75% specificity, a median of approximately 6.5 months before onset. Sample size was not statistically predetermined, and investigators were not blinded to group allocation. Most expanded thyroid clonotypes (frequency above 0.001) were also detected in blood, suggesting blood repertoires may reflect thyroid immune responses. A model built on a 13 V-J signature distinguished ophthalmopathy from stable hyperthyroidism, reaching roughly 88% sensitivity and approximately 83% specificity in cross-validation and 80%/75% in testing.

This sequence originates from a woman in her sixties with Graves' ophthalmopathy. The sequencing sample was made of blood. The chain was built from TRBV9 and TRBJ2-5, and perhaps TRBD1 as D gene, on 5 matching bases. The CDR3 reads CASSVEWGYKYQETQYF. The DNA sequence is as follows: TGTGCCAGCAGCGTAGAATGGGGCTACAAGTACCAAGAGACCCAGTACTTC.